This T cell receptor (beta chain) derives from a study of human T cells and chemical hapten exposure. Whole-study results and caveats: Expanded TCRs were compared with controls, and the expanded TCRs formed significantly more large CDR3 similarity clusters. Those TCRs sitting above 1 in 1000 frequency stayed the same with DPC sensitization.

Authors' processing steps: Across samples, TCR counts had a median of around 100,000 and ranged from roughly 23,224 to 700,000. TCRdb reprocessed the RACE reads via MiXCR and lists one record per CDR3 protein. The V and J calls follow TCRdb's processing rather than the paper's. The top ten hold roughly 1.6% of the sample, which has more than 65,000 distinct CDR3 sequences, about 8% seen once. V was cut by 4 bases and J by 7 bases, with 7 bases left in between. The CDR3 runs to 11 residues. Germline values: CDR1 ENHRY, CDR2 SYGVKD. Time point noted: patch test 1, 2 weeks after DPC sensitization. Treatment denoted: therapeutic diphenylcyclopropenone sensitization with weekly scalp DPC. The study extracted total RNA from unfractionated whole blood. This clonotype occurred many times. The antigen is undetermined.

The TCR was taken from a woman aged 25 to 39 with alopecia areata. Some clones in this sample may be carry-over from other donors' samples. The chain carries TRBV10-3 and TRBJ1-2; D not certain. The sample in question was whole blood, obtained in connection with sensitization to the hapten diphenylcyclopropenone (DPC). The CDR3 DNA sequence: TGTGCCATCAGTGGGGTCTCTGGCTACACCTTC. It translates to CAISGVSGYTF.